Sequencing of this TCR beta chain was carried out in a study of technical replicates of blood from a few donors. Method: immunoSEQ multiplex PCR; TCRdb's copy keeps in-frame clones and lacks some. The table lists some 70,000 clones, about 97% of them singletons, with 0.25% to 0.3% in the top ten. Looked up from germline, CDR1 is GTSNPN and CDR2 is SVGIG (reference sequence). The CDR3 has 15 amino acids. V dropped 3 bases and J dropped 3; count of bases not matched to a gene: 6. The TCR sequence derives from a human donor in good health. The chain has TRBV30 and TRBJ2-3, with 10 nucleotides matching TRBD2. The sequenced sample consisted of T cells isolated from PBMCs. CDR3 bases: TGTGCCTGGAGCCCAGCGGGAGGGCCAACAGATACGCAGTATTTT. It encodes CAWSPAGGPTDTQYF.